A selection of T cell receptor beta chains follows, all from one sample in a study of technical replicates of blood from several donors. The method was immunoSEQ multiplex PCR; TCRdb's version includes in-frame clones alone and lacks a portion of them. This repertoire shows 65,000 to 75,000 clones, roughly 86% found once; its top ten account for roughly 5.1%. The sequenced sample was PBMCs. These receptors were taken from a human donor in good health. Some clones in this sample may be carry-over from other donors' samples. Each CDR3 is given with its conserved first and last residue. The D gene is left open where the match is weak.

v_gene	d_gene	j_gene	CDR3aa
TRBV11-2	-	TRBJ2-1	CASSLGSGLNEQFF
TRBV6-6	-	TRBJ2-2	CASSPGVGELFF
TRBV7-3	TRBD2	TRBJ2-2	CASSLPSGLADETGELFF
TRBV15	-	TRBJ2-6	CATAEGEAGANVLTF
TRBV7-7	-	TRBJ2-5	CASSLAPGAETQYF
TRBV6-5	TRBD1	TRBJ2-1	CASSYGQGVRNEQFF
TRBV5-6	-	TRBJ2-3	CASSPRLADTQYF
TRBV4-3	TRBD1	TRBJ1-2	CASSQQTTGDHGYTF
TRBV11-3	TRBD2	TRBJ2-3	CASSLGLAGGDTQYF
TRBV5-4	-	TRBJ1-2	CASKYTAGAVDGYTF
TRBV19	TRBD1	TRBJ1-1	CASTATGVGPNTEAFF
TRBV6-5	TRBD2	TRBJ2-6	CASSFGLGSGANVLTF
TRBV30	-	TRBJ1-6	CAWSSPSSYNSPLHF
TRBV7-2	TRBD1	TRBJ2-1	CASSTGTGRNNEQFF
TRBV15	-	TRBJ1-6	CATSSSDRDAPSPLHF
TRBV7-2	-	TRBJ2-5	CASSFVGGGPETQYF
TRBV30	TRBD1	TRBJ2-7	CAWTLGQGYEQYF
TRBV4-3	-	TRBJ1-6	CASSQDIGDSMDSPLHF
TRBV7-2	-	TRBJ1-2	CASSFSPGSLYGYTF
TRBV5-1	-	TRBJ2-5	CASSWGKVFQETQYF
TRBV7-3	TRBD1	TRBJ1-1	CASRPPGGTEAFF
TRBV6-6	TRBD1	TRBJ2-7	CASSQGDSYEQYF
TRBV7-3	-	TRBJ2-3	CASSLLPGTEATQYF
TRBV7-3	-	TRBJ1-6	CASSLGAYNSPLHF
TRBV27	-	TRBJ2-7	CASSPTGSYEQYF
TRBV5-6	-	TRBJ2-2	CASYRVAINTGELFF
TRBV6-5	TRBD2	TRBJ2-7	CASRGAGVIDEQYF
TRBV19	-	TRBJ1-2	CASSIVTGLGYGYTF
TRBV5-1	-	TRBJ1-6	CASSLVQTGGNNSPLHF
TRBV4-1	TRBD1	TRBJ2-7	CASSLGPGQGLHEQYF
TRBV5-8	TRBD1	TRBJ1-5	CASSLGQGAWSSNQPQHF
TRBV29-1	TRBD1	TRBJ1-1	CSVEVNAGGREAFF
TRBV5-6	TRBD2	TRBJ2-1	CASSGILGGRANEQFF
TRBV27	TRBD1	TRBJ1-1	CASGTTTGALTEAFF
TRBV4-3	TRBD2	TRBJ2-2	CASSQGLAGGPNTGELFF
TRBV7-3	TRBD2	TRBJ2-3	CASSPGTSADTQYF
TRBV7-2	TRBD2	TRBJ2-7	CASSGGAGRQYEQYF
TRBV10-3	TRBD2	TRBJ2-3	CAISLSGGRGDTQYF
TRBV14	-	TRBJ2-2	CASSQDATGGGELFF
TRBV6-1	-	TRBJ2-1	CASSDRGGQFF
TRBV6-5	TRBD1	TRBJ1-1	CASTQQGSTEAFF
TRBV6-6	-	TRBJ2-5	CASSYWARGKETQYF
TRBV6-6	TRBD1	TRBJ1-5	CASSTRTGDQPQHF
TRBV6-5	TRBD1	TRBJ1-2	CASSHPDRGRYTF
TRBV19	-	TRBJ1-1	CASSSPPSRTEAFF
TRBV2	TRBD2	TRBJ2-5	CASMRTSSQETQYF
TRBV7-6	TRBD2	TRBJ2-7	CASSLRTSSGRAYEQYF
TRBV6-6	TRBD1	TRBJ1-2	CASSGGTANYGYTF
TRBV7-2	TRBD2	TRBJ2-3	CASTLVGGTDTQYF
TRBV6-6	-	TRBJ1-5	CASSPRDQPQHF
TRBV5-1	-	TRBJ1-6	CASSFGVDSPLHF
TRBV5-1	TRBD2	TRBJ2-1	CASSLGTSGRAIEEQFF
TRBV5-1	TRBD1	TRBJ2-7	CASSFWTGVEEQYF